The rows below give T cell receptor beta chains drawn from one sample of a study of T cell changes during pregnancy in multiple sclerosis. Using immunoSEQ multiplex PCR, the repertoire was profiled, and TCRdb retains in-frame clones only, with some absent. The data show about 100,000 clones, about nine tenths seen once. The sample in question was peripheral blood, obtained in the second trimester of pregnancy. These receptors all come from a female donor in good health, enrolled as a control in a pregnancy study. The CDR3 runs from the conserved cysteine through the conserved F or W. D genes are given only for firm matches. Expanded clones are given a class, and other clones once, few, many or no size at all.

D gene,J gene,clone size,V gene,CDR3 DNA,CDR3 protein
TRBD2,TRBJ2-1,.,TRBV11-3,TGTGCCAGCAGGGCTAGCGGGAGCAATGAGCAGTTCTTC,CASRASGSNEQFF
.,TRBJ2-1,.,TRBV10-2,TGCGCCAGCAGTGATCGGCGAGGGTGGGGCAATGAGCAGTTCTTC,CASSDRRGWGNEQFF
.,TRBJ2-7,few,TRBV6-1,TGTGCGACAGGCGGTGGGTACGAGCAGTACTTC,CATGGGYEQYF
.,TRBJ1-4,.,TRBV6-6,TGTGCCAGCAGGGGGCCTTTCAGTCGGGAAAAACTGTTTTTT,CASRGPFSREKLFF
.,TRBJ1-5,.,TRBV4-1,TGCGCCAGCAGCCAAGATTTTGGGCCCACTAGCCATCAGCCCCAGCATTTT,CASSQDFGPTSHQPQHF
.,TRBJ1-1,.,TRBV4-1,TGCGCCAGCAGACGCAACGGGGATTCCCAAGCTTTCTTT,CASRRNGDSQAFF
TRBD1,TRBJ1-2,.,TRBV25-1,TGTGCCAGCAGTCGGCAGGGGGCAAACTATGGCTACACCTTC,CASSRQGANYGYTF
TRBD2,TRBJ2-3,.,TRBV4-1,TGCGCCAGCAGCCAAAGAGCGGGAGCCTCAGATACGCAGTATTTT,CASSQRAGASDTQYF
.,TRBJ2-3,.,TRBV28,TGTGCCAGCAGTTTAACCGACAGCCGTGCTAGCACAGATACGCAGTATTTT,CASSLTDSRASTDTQYF
.,TRBJ2-7,.,TRBV25-1,TGTGCCAGCAGTGCGGGATACGAGCAGTACTTC,CASSAGYEQYF
.,TRBJ1-6,.,TRBV6-5,TGTGCCAGCAGTTACGGGGCGGACCTTAATTCACCCCTCCACTTT,CASSYGADLNSPLHF
.,TRBJ1-4,.,TRBV7-9,TGTGCCAGCAGCGCCCCCTCGATGGGGAGTAGGGAAAAACTGTTTTTT,CASSAPSMGSREKLFF
.,TRBJ1-6,.,TRBV10-2,TGCGCCAGCAGGGAGACAGTCTTCTCCTATAATTCACCCCTCCACTTT,CASRETVFSYNSPLHF
TRBD1,TRBJ1-1,.,TRBV6-5,TGTGCCAGCAGCCAGGACAGGGGGCTCACTGAAGCTTTCTTT,CASSQDRGLTEAFF
.,TRBJ2-7,.,TRBV7-9,TGTGCCAGCAGCTTGAGCGGAGGGGCTGGCGAGCAGTACTTC,CASSLSGGAGEQYF
.,TRBJ2-2,.,TRBV6-6,TGTGCCAGCAGTCCGAGGACAGCGAACACCGGGGAGCTGTTTTTT,CASSPRTANTGELFF
TRBD1,TRBJ2-5,.,TRBV5-1,TGCGCCAGCAGCTCTATACAGGGGATGGAAGAGACCCAGTACTTC,CASSSIQGMEETQYF
.,TRBJ1-3,.,TRBV6-5,TGTGCCAGCATCTCAGTTACCTCTGGAAACACCATATATTTT,CASISVTSGNTIYF
.,TRBJ1-1,.,TRBV28,TGTGCCAGCAGACCTACCCAGGGATGGTATGGGACTGAAGCTTTCTTT,CASRPTQGWYGTEAFF
TRBD2,TRBJ2-1,.,TRBV6-4,TGTGCCAGCACCCAAAGGCGACTAGCGGGGGGCAATGAGCAGTTCTTC,CASTQRRLAGGNEQFF
TRBD1,TRBJ1-1,.,TRBV7-9,TGTGCCAGCAGCTCCATCCCAACCCGACAGGGTGGAGCTTTCTTT,CASSSIPTRQGGAFF
TRBD2,TRBJ2-7,.,TRBV27,TGTGCCAGCGGACCGGGGGGGCCCCACGAGCAGTACTTC,CASGPGGPHEQYF
.,TRBJ1-6,.,TRBV28,TGTGCCAGCAGCGATTCATTAGGGGCAGATTCACCCCTCCACTTT,CASSDSLGADSPLHF
TRBD2,TRBJ2-7,.,TRBV11-2,TGTGCCAGCAGCTTAGGGGGACTAGCGGTCTACGAGCAGTACTTC,CASSLGGLAVYEQYF
.,TRBJ1-2,.,TRBV7-7,TGTGCCAGCAGCTATTCCAAACTGTTCCATGGCTACACCTTC,CASSYSKLFHGYTF
TRBD2,TRBJ2-5,once,TRBV7-2,TGTGCCAGCAGCTCGGGACTAGCGGGGGAATTTGGGACCCAGTACTTC,CASSSGLAGEFGTQYF
TRBD1,TRBJ1-2,once,TRBV7-9,TGTGCCAGCAGCCTCTGGGGGACAGGGGCTAACTATGGCTACACCTTC,CASSLWGTGANYGYTF
TRBD2,TRBJ2-1,.,TRBV6-4,TGTGCCAGCAGTGGTGAGCCTAGCGGAGGGAGTGAGCAGTTCTTC,CASSGEPSGGSEQFF
TRBD2,TRBJ2-1,.,TRBV19,TGTGCCAGTGCCCGGCTAGCGGGAGCTTACAATGAGCAGTTCTTC,CASARLAGAYNEQFF
.,TRBJ1-1,.,TRBV7-8,TGTGCCAGCAGCTTTAACAGCCAAAACACTGAAGCTTTCTTT,CASSFNSQNTEAFF
TRBD1,TRBJ1-6,.,TRBV19,TGTGCCAGTAGTTTCTTGGACAGGACCACCTATAATTCACCCCTCCACTTT,CASSFLDRTTYNSPLHF
.,TRBJ1-2,.,TRBV5-1,TGCGCCAGCAGCCCGAGGAACTATGGCTACACCTTC,CASSPRNYGYTF
TRBD1,TRBJ1-2,.,TRBV5-1,TGCGCCAGCAGCCCGGGACAGTCGGACTATGGCTACACCTTC,CASSPGQSDYGYTF
TRBD1,TRBJ2-7,.,TRBV4-1,TGCGCCAGCAGCGAGGGGGCCTCCTACGAGCAGTACTTC,CASSEGASYEQYF
.,TRBJ2-5,many,TRBV4-1,TGCGCCAGCAGCCAAGATTGGAAGGGGGAGACCCAGTACTTC,CASSQDWKGETQYF